This T cell receptor (beta chain) stems from a study of cytomegalovirus exposure and HLA in healthy donors. Study-level results: Specific recognition of CMV antigens was confirmed in vitro for a few chains (all CMV-associated). Cytomegalovirus association was assigned to around 150 TCR beta chains. HLA-A and HLA-B allele assignments for most subjects were reportedly predicted accurately using TCR beta sequences.

There are a few counts of this clone. Its antigen is unknown. PCR was performed using 60 Vbeta and 13 Jbeta primers. Profiling relied on immunoSEQ multiplex PCR, and the TCRdb table lists in-frame clones only, not all of them. Of about 160,000 clones in the sample, 85% were seen once. V was pared by 5 bases and J by 10 bases, with 2 bases of the junction left unmatched. The germline V gene has CDR1 SGHAT and CDR2 FQNNGV. The CDR3 runs 11 residues. This clonotype was sampled from a boy between 2 and 10 years old in good health and CMV-seronegative. V and J are TRBV11-2 and TRBJ2-1, with 7 bases that match TRBD1. Specimen: PBMCs. CDR3 nucleotides: TGTGCCAGCAGCCCGGACAGGGAGCAGTTCTTC. It translates to CASSPDREQFF. Looking up the rest from reference TRBV11-2 and TRBJ2-1 gives the full variable domain: EAGVAQSPRYKIIEKRQSVAFWCNPISGHATLYWYQQILGQGPKLLIQFQNNGVVDDSQLPKDRFSAERLKGVDSTLKIQPAKLEDSAVYLCASSPDREQFFGPGTRLTVL.